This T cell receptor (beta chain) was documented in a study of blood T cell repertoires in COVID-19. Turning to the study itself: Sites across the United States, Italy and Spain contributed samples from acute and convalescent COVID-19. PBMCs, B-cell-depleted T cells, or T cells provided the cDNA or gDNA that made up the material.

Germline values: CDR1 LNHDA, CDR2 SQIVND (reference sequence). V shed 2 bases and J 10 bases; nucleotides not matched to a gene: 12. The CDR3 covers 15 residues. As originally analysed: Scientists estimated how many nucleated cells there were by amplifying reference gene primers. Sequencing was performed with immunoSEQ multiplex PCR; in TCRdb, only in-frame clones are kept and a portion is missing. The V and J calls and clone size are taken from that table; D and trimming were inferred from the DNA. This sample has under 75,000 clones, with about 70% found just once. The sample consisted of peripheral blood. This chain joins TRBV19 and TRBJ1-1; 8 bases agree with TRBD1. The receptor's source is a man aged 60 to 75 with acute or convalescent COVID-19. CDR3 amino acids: CASSINSRTGRGAFF. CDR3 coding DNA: TGTGCCAGTAGTATAAATAGTAGGACAGGGAGGGGAGCTTTCTTT.